This T cell receptor (beta chain) was documented in a study of CXCR3-negative and CXCR3-positive naive CD8 T cells. Study-wide points: Both naive subsets carried similar amounts of surface CD5, so TCR strength was inferred from TRB CDR3 properties.

Germline-derived CDR1 and CDR2 are SEHNR and FQNEAQ (reference sequence). The CDR3 is 15 residues long. Comment on this clonotype: What it binds is unknown.

Preparation of TRB cDNA libraries relied on 5' RACE carrying UMI labels. From the 5' RACE reads, TCRdb lists one entry per CDR3 protein and no DNA. The sample totals approximately 74,000 distinct CDR3 sequences. The V call is TRBV7-9, the J call TRBJ1-2; TCRdb's D gene call, TRBD1, goes unchecked for lack of DNA. This TCR was sampled from a human donor in good health. Some clones in this sample may be carry-over from other donors' samples. Sequenced sample: naive CXCR3- CD8+ T cells from blood. The subset here: CD45RO-CCR7+CD27+CD95- naive CD8+ T cells lacking CXCR3 (TNR3-). CDR3 region: CASSFDGGLVYGYTF.